This T cell receptor (beta chain) was recorded in a study of identifying expanded T cells in peripheral blood. Overall study findings and caveats: Over approximately two and four weeks, about 17 and 20 clones changed, versus around 1.1 between replicates. Variance in clone template counts between approximately two-week samples significantly increased with total template count across all healthy donors.

During the collection period, no donor immune events like infections were recorded. The CDR3 is 16 residues long. Trimming took 2 bases from V and 0 from J, leaving 10 bases between them. Germline CDR1 reads MNHEY; CDR2 reads SMNVEV (reference sequence). Sequencing was performed with immunoSEQ multiplex PCR; in TCRdb, only in-frame clones are kept and a portion is missing. The sample records around 81,000 clones, around 83% being singletons. As to this clone: Its antigen remains unidentified.

The receptor was isolated from a person aged 18 to 75 in good health. This sequence joins TRBV27 and TRBJ1-4; D is unclear. The sample comprised blood. CDR3: CASSLQSVPTNEKLFF. CDR3 coding DNA: TGTGCCAGCAGTTTACAATCTGTTCCAACTAATGAAAAACTGTTTTTT.